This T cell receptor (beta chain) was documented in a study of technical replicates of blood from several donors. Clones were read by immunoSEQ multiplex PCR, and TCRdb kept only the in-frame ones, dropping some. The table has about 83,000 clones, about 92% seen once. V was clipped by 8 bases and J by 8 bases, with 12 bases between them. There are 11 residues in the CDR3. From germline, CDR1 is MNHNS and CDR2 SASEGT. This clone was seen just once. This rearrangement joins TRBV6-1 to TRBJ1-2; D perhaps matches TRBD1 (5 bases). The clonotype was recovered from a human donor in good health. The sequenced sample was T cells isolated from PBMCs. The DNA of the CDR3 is TGTGCCAGCGGCGGGACGGGCGGCTACACCTTC. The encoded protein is CASGGTGGYTF.